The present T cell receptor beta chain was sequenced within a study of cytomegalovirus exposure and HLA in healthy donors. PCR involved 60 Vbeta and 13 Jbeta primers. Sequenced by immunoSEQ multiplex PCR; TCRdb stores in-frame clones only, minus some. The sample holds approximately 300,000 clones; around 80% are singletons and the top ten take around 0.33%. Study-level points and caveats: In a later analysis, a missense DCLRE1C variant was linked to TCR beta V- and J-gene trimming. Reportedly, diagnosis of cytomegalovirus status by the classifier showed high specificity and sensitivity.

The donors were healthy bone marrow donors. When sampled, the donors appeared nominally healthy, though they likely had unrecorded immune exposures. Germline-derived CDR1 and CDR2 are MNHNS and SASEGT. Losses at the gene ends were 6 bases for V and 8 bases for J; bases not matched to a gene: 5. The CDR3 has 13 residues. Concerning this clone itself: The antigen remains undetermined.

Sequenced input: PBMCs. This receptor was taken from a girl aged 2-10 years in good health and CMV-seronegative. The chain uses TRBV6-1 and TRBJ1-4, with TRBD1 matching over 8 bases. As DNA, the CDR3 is TGTGCCAGCAGAAAACAGGGGGGGGAAAAACTGTTTTTT. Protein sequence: CASRKQGGEKLFF.